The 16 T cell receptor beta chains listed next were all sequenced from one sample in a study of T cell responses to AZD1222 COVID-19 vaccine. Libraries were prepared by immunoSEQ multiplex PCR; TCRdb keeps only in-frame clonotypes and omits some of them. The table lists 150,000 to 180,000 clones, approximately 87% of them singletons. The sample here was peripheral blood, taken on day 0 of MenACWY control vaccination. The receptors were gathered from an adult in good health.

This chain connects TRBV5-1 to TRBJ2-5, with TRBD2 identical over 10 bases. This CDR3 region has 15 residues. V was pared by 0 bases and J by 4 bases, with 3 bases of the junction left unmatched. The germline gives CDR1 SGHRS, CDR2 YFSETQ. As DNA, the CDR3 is TGCGCCAGCAGCTTGGCGGCTAGCGGGGGAGAGACCCAGTACTTC. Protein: CASSLAASGGETQYF. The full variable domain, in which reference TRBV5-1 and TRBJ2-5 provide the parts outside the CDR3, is KAGVTQTPRYLIKTRGQQVTLSCSPISGHRSVSWYQQTPGQGLQFLFEYFSETQRNKGNFPGRFSGRQFSNSRSEMNVSTLELGDSALYLCASSLAASGGETQYFGPGTRLLVL.

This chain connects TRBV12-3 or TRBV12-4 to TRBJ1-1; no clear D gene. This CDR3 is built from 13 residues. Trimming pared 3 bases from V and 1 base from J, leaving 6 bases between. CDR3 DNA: TGTGCCAGCAGTTTCAAGAGGAACACTGAAGCTTTCTTT. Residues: CASSFKRNTEAFF.

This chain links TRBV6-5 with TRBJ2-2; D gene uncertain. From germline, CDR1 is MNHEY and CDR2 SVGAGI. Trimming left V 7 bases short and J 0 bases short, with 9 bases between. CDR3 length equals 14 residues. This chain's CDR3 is CASKVGSNTGELFF. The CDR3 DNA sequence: TGTGCCAGCAAGGTGGGATCGAACACCGGGGAGCTGTTTTTT.

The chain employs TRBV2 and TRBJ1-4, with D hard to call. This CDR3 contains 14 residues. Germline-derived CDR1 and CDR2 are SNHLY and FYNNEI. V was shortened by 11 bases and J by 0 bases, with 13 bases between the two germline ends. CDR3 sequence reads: CASQPGATNEKLFF. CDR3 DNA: TGTGCCTCACAACCGGGAGCAACTAATGAAAAACTGTTTTTT.

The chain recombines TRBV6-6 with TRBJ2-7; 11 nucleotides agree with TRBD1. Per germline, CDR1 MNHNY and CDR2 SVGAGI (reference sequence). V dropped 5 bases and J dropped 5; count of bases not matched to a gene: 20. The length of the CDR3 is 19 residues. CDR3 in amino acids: CASSRWGGTGGSPLDEQYV. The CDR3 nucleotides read TGTGCCAGCAGTCGATGGGGGGGGACAGGGGGATCCCCTCTGGACGAGCAGTACGTC.

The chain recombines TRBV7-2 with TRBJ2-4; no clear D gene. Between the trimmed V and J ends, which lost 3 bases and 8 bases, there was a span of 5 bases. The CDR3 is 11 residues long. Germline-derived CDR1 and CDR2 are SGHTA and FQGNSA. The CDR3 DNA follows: TGTGCCAGCAGCTTGGAAGACATTCAGTACTTC. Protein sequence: CASSLEDIQYF.

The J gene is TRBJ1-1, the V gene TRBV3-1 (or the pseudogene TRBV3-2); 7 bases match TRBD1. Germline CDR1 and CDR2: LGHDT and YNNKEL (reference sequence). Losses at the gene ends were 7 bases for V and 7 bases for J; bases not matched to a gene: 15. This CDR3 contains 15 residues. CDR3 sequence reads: CASTSRGTAGYEAFF. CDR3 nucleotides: TGTGCCAGCACCTCGCGAGGGACAGCTGGTTATGAAGCTTTCTTT.

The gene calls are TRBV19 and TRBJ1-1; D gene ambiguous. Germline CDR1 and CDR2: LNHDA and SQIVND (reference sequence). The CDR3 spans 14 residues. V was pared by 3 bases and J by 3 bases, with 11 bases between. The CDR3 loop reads CASSMRREYTEAFF. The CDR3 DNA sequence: TGTGCCAGTAGTATGCGCCGGGAGTACACTGAAGCTTTCTTT.

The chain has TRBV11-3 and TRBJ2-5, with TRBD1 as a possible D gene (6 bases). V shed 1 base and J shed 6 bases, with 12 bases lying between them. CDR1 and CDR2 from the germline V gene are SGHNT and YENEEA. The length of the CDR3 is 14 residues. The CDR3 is CASSLARGEKTQYF. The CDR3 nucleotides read TGTGCCAGCAGCTTAGCCAGGGGTGAAAAGACCCAGTACTTC.

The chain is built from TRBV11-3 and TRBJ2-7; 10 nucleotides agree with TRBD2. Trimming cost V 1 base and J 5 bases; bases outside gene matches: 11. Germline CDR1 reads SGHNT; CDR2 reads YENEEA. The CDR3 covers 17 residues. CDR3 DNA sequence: TGTGCCAGCAGCTTAGGGGGTGCGAGCGGGAGGGCCAACGAGCAGTACTTC. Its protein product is CASSLGGASGRANEQYF.

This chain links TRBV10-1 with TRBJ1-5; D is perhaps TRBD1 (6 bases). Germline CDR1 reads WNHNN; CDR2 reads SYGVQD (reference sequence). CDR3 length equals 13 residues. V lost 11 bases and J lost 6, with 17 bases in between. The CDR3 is CARGGQGSQPQHF. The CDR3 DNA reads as TGCGCCCGAGGGGGGCAGGGCAGTCAGCCCCAGCATTTT.

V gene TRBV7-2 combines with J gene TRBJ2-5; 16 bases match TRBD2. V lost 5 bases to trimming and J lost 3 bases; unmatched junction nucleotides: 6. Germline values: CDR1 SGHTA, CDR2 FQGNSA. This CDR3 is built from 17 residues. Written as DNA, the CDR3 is TGTGCCAGCAGCCCCGGGACTAGCGGGGGGGTAGAAGAGACCCAGTACTTC. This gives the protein CASSPGTSGGVEETQYF.

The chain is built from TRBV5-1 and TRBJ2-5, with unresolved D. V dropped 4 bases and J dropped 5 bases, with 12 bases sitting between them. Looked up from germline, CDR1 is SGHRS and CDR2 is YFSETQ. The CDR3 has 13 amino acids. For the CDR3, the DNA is TGCGCCAGCAGCCCTCCTTCGAGGGAGACCCAGTACTTC. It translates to CASSPPSRETQYF.

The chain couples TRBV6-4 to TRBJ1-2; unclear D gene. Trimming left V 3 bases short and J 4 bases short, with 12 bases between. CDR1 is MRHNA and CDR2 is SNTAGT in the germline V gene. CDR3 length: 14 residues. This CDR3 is CASSDQAGLYGYTF. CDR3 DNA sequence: TGTGCCAGCAGTGATCAGGCAGGACTCTATGGCTACACCTTC.

CDR3 sequence (DNA): TGTGCCAGCAGTACAGGGCGAAATCAGCCCCAGCATTTT. Translating it yields CASSTGRNQPQHF. The V and J genes are TRBV6-5 and TRBJ1-5; weak D call: TRBD1 (6 bases). Between the trimmed V and J ends, which lost 5 bases and 4 bases, there was a span of 9 bases. Germline CDR1 MNHEY, CDR2 SVGAGI. The CDR3 sequence is 13 residues long.

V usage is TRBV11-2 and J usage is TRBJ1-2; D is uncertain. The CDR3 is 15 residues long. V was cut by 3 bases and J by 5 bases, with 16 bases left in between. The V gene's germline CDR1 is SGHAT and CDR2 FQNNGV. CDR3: CASSFTLPPDYGYTF. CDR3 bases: TGTGCCAGCAGCTTCACCCTTCCTCCTGATTATGGCTACACCTTC.